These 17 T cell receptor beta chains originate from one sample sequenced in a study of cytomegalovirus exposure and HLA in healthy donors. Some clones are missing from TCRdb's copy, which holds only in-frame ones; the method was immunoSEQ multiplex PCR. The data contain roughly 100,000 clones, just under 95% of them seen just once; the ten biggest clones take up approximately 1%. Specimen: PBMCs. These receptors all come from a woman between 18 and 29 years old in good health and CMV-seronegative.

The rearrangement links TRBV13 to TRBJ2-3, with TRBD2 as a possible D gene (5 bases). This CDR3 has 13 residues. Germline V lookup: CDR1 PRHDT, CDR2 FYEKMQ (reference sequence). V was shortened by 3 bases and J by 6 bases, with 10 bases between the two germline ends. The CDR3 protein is CASSLRGSDTQYF. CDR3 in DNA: TGTGCCAGCAGCTTGAGAGGGTCCGATACGCAGTATTTT.

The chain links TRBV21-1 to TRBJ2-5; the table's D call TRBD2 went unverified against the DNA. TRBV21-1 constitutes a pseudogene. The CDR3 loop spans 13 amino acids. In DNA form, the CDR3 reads TGTGCCAGCAGCAAAGGGCCCGGCAGGAGGAAGTACTTC. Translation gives CASSKGPGRRKYF.

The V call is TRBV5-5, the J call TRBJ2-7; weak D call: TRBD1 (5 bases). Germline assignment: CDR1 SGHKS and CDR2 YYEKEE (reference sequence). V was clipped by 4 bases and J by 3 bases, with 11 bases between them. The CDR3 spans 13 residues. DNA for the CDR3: TGTGCCAGCAGCCAAGGGGCAGGCTACGAGCAGTACTTC. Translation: CASSQGAGYEQYF. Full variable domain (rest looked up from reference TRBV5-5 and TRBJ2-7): DAGVTQSPTHLIKTRGQQVTLRCSPISGHKSVSWYQQVLGQGPQFIFQYYEKEERGRGNFPDRFSARQFPNYSSELNVNALLLGDSALYLCASSQGAGYEQYFGPGTRLTVT.

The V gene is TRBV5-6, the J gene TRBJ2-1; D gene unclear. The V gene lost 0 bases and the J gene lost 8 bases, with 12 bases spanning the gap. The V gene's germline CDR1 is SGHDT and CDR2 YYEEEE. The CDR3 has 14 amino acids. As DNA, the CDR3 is TGTGCCAGCAGCTTGGTTCTTAAACCAGATGAGCAGTTCTTC. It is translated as CASSLVLKPDEQFF.

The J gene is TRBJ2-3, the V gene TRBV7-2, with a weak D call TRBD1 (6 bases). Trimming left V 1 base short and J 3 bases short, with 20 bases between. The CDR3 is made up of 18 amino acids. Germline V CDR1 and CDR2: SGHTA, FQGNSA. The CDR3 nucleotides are TGTGCCAGCAGCTTAGATGCCGGCCTTCAGGGGAGTACAGATACGCAGTATTTT. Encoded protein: CASSLDAGLQGSTDTQYF. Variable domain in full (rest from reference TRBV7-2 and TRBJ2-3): GAGVSQSPSNKVTEKGKDVELRCDPISGHTALYWYRQSLGQGLEFLIYFQGNSAPDKSGLPSDRFSAERTGGSVSTLTIQRTQQEDSAVYLCASSLDAGLQGSTDTQYFGPGTRLTVL.

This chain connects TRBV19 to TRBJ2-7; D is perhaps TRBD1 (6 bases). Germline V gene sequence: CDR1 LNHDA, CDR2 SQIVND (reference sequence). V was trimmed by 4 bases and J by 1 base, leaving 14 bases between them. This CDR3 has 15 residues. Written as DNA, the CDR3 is TGTGCCAGTAGTACCCCAGGGGCGGGTTCCTACGAGCAGTACTTC. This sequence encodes CASSTPGAGSYEQYF.

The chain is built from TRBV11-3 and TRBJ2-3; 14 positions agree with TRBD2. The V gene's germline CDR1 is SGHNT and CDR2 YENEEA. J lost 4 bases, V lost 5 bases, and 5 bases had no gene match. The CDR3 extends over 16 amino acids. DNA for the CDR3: TGTGCCAGCAGCATGGGACTAGCGGGAGAGGCAGATACGCAGTATTTT. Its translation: CASSMGLAGEADTQYF.

The CDR3 loop is CASSLAMGSTDTQYF. DNA for the CDR3: TGTGCCAGCAGCTTAGCGATGGGCAGCACAGATACGCAGTATTTT. The chain links TRBV7-8 to TRBJ2-3; D unresolved. V lost 0 bases and J lost 0, with 7 bases in between. The length of the CDR3 is 15 residues. Germline V gene lookup returns CDR1 SGHVS and CDR2 FQNEAQ.

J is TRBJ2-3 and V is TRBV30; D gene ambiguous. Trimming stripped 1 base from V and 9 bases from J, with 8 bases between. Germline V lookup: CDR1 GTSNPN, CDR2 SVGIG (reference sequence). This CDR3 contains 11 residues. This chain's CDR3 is CAWSGGRTQYF. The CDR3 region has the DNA TGTGCCTGGAGTGGAGGCAGAACGCAGTATTTT.

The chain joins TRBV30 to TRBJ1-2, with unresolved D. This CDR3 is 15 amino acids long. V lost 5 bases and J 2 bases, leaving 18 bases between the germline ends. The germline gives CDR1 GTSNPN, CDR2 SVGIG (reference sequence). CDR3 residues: CAWGPPGSQNYGYTF. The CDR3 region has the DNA TGTGCCTGGGGCCCCCCGGGGAGCCAGAACTATGGCTACACCTTC.

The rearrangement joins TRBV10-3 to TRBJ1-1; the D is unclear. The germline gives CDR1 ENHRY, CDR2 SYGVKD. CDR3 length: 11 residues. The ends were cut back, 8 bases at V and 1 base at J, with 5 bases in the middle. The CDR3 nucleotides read TGTGCCATCCTAGGGAACACTGAAGCTTTCTTT. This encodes CAILGNTEAFF.

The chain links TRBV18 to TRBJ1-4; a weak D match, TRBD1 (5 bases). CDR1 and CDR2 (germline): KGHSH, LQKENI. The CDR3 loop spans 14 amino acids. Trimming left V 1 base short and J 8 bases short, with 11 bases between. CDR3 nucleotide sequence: TGTGCCAGCTCACCACGCGGGACGGAGGAAAAACTGTTTTTT. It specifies CASSPRGTEEKLFF.

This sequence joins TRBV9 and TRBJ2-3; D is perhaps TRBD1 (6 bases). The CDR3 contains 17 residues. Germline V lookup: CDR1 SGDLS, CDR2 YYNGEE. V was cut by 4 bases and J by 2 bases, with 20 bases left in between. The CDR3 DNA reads TGTGCCAGCAGCAACCGGGGACAACCTCCCCCCACAGATACGCAGTATTTT. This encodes CASSNRGQPPPTDTQYF.

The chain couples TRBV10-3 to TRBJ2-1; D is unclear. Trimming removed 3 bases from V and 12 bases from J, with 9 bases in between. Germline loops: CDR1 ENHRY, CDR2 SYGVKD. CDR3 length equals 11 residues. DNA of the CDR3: TGTGCCATCAGTGATGGGCGACGGCAGTTCTTC. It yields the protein CAISDGRRQFF.

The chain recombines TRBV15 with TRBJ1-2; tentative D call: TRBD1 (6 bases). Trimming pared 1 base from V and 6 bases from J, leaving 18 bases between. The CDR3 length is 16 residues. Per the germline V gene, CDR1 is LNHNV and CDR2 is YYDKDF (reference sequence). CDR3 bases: TGTGCCACCAGCAGAGCCGGACGTGGAGGGGGGGATGGCTACACCTTC. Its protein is CATSRAGRGGGDGYTF.

Here the CDR3 reads CASSLGVGTATNEKLFF. CDR3 bases: TGTGCCAGCAGCTTAGGTGTGGGGACAGCAACTAATGAAAAACTGTTTTTT. V usage is TRBV7-9 and J usage is TRBJ1-4; 7 nucleotides align to TRBD1. Trimming took 1 base from V and 0 from J; bases not matched to a gene: 5. Germline values: CDR1 SEHNR, CDR2 FQNEAQ (reference sequence). The CDR3 sequence is 17 residues long.

CDR3 amino acids: CASRANGLGGGRLTYEQYF. The CDR3 coding sequence is TGTGCCAGCAGGGCTAATGGGCTAGGCGGTGGGAGGCTTACCTACGAGCAGTACTTC. The rearrangement joins TRBV28 to TRBJ2-7; D is possibly TRBD2 (6 bases). This CDR3 is built from 19 residues. The germline gives CDR1 MDHEN, CDR2 SYDVKM. Trimming removed 6 bases at V and 2 bases at J, with 29 bases between.